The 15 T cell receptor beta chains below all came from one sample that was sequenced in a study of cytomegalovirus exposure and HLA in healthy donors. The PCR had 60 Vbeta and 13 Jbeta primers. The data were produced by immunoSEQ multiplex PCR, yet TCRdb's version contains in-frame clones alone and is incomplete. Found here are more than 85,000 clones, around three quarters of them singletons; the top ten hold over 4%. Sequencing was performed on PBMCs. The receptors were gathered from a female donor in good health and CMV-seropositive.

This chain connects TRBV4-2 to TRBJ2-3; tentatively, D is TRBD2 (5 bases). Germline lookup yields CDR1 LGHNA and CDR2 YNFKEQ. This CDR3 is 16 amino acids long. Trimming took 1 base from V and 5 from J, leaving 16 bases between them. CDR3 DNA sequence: TGTGCCAGCAGCCAAGGGGCTTCTGTCGGGGAAGATACGCAGTATTTT. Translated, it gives CASSQGASVGEDTQYF.

The CDR3 bases are TGCGCCAGCAGCCTGGGGAGGGCCGGGACAGATGGCTACACCTTC. Its protein product is CASSLGRAGTDGYTF. This chain connects TRBV5-1 to TRBJ1-2, with 7 bases that match TRBD1. Germline CDR1 reads SGHRS; CDR2 reads YFSETQ. V lost 4 bases, J lost 6 bases, and 12 bases stayed unmatched. This CDR3 comprises 15 residues.

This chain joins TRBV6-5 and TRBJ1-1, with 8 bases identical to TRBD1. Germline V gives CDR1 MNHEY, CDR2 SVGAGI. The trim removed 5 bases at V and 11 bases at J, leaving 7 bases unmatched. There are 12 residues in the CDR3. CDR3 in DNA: TGTGCCAGCAGTCGAGCACAGGGGGGGGCTTTCTTT. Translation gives CASSRAQGGAFF.

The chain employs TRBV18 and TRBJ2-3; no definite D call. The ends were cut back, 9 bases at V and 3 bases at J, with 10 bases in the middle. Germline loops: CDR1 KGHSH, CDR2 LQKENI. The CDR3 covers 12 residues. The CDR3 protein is CASQEGTDTQYF. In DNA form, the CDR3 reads TGTGCCAGTCAGGAAGGAACAGATACGCAGTATTTT. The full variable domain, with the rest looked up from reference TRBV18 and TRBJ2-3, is NAGVMQNPRHLVRRRGQEARLRCSPMKGHSHVYWYRQLPEEGLKFMVYLQKENIIDESGMPKERFSAEFPKEGPSILRIQQVVRGDSAAYFCASQEGTDTQYFGPGTRLTVL.

In DNA, the CDR3 is TGTGCCAGCAGCTTAGCGCTCGACGGGAATTCACCCCTCCACTTT. This codes for CASSLALDGNSPLHF. V usage is TRBV7-8 and J usage is TRBJ1-6; D uncertain. V shed 0 bases and J shed 7 bases, with 10 bases lying between them. The CDR3 is made up of 15 amino acids. The germline gives CDR1 SGHVS, CDR2 FQNEAQ.

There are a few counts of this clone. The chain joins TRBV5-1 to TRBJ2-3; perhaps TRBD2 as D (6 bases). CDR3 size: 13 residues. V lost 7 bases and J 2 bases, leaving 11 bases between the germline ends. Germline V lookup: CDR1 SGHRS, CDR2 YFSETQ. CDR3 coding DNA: TGCGCCAGCGGGACTGGCTACACAGATACGCAGTATTTT. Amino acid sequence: CASGTGYTDTQYF. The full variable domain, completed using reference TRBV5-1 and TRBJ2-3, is KAGVTQTPRYLIKTRGQQVTLSCSPISGHRSVSWYQQTPGQGLQFLFEYFSETQRNKGNFPGRFSGRQFSNSRSEMNVSTLELGDSALYLCASGTGYTDTQYFGPGTRLTVL.

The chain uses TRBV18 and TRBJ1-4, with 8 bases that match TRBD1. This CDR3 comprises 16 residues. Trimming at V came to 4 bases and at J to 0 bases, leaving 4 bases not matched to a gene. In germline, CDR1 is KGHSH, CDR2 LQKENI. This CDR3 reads CASSQDRGSTNEKLFF. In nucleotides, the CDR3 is TGTGCCAGCTCACAAGACAGGGGCTCAACTAATGAAAAACTGTTTTTT.

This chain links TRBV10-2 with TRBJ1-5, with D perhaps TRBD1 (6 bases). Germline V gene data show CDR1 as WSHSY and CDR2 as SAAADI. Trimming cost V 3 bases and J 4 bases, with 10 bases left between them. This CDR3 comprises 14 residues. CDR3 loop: CASSDPDSNQPQHF. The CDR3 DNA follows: TGCGCCAGCAGTGACCCGGACAGTAATCAGCCCCAGCATTTT.

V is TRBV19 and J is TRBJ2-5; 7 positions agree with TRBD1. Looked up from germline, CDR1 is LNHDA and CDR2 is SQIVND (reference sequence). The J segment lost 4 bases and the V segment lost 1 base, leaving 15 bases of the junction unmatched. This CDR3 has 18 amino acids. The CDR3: CASSIVRAAGGVGETQYF. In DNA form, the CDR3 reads TGTGCCAGTAGTATAGTTAGGGCGGCAGGGGGTGTCGGAGAGACCCAGTACTTC.

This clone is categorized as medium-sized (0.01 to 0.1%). The CDR3 loop reads CASSPGRGYGYTF. In DNA, the CDR3 is TGCGCCAGCAGCCCCGGGAGGGGTTATGGCTACACCTTC. The chain is built from TRBV4-3 and TRBJ1-2; possible D gene TRBD1, 5 bases. V was trimmed by 4 bases and J by 5 bases, leaving 11 bases between them. The CDR3 has 13 amino acids. The germline gives CDR1 LGHNA, CDR2 YSLEER.

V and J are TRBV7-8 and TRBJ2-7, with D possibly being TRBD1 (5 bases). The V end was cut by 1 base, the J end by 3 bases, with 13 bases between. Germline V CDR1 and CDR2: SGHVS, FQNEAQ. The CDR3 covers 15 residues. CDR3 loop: CASSLVRGSYYEQYF. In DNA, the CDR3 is TGTGCCAGCAGCTTAGTAAGGGGTTCGTACTACGAGCAGTACTTC.

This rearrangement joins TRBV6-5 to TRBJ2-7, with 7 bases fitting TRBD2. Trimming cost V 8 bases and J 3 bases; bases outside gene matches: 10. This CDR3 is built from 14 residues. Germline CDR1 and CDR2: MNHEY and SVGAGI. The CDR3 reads CASSPPGGGYEQYF. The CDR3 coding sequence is TGTGCCAGCTCACCCCCCGGCGGGGGCTACGAGCAGTACTTC.

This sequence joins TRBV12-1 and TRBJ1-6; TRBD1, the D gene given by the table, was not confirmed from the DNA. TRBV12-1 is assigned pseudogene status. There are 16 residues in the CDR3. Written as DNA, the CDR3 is TGTGCCAGCAGCGCCCACCTCGGCAGGGGGAATTCACCCCTCCACTTT. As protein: CASSAHLGRGNSPLHF.

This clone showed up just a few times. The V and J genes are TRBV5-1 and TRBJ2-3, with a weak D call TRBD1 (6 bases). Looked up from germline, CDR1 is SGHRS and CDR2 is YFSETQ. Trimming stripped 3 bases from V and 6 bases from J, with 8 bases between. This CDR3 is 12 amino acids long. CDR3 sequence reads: CASSSRGDTQYF. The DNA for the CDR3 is TGCGCCAGCAGCTCGAGGGGGGATACGCAGTATTTT. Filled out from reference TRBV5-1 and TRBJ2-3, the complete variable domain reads KAGVTQTPRYLIKTRGQQVTLSCSPISGHRSVSWYQQTPGQGLQFLFEYFSETQRNKGNFPGRFSGRQFSNSRSEMNVSTLELGDSALYLCASSSRGDTQYFGPGTRLTVL.

This chain's CDR3 is CASSEARTGTDTQYF. CDR3 DNA sequence: TGTGCCAGCAGTGAAGCTAGAACTGGCACAGATACGCAGTATTTT. The chain links TRBV6-1 to TRBJ2-3; D gene unclear. CDR1 is MNHNS, CDR2 SASEGT, per germline. V was shortened by 0 bases and J by 1 base, with 8 bases between the two germline ends. The CDR3 has 15 residues.